Listed below are T cell receptor beta chains from one sample, sequenced in a study of early T cells in non-severe SARS-CoV-2 infection. TCRdb redid the calling of the 5' RACE reads with MiXCR, one entry per CDR3 protein. The sample shows 35,000 to 50,000 distinct CDR3 sequences, about 6.5% of them seen only once. The sequences come from whole blood, collected at baseline. The receptors derive from an adult who was a healthcare worker with PCR-confirmed SARS-CoV-2 infection or an uninfected control (not recorded which). The CDR3 runs from the conserved cysteine through the conserved F or W. Fields, in order: V gene, D gene, J gene, clone size, CDR3 protein, CDR3 DNA. The D gene is left open where the match is weak. Where a row states a size, it is once, few, many or the class of an expanded clone; other rows omit it.

>TRBV23-1|TRBD2|TRBJ2-3|many
CASSHSRGASTDTQYF
TGCGCCAGCAGTCACTCGCGGGGGGCTAGCACAGATACGCAGTATTTT
>TRBV20-1|-|TRBJ2-3|many
CSARNPLTDTQYF
TGCAGTGCCAGAAACCCTCTCACAGATACGCAGTATTTT
>TRBV4-3|-|TRBJ2-7|many
CASSQDPGMDEQYF
TGCGCCAGCAGCCAAGACCCAGGGATGGACGAGCAGTACTTC
>TRBV9|TRBD2|TRBJ2-1|many
CASSEVAGSYNEQFF
TGTGCCAGCAGCGAAGTAGCGGGGTCCTACAATGAGCAGTTCTTC
>TRBV4-1|TRBD1|TRBJ1-1|few
CASSQPGQGVEAFF
TGCGCCAGCAGCCAACCGGGACAGGGGGTTGAAGCTTTCTTT
>TRBV6-2/TRBV6-3|-|TRBJ1-5|many
CASSYAGGQPQHF
TGTGCCAGCAGTTACGCGGGGGGCCAGCCCCAGCATTTT
>TRBV9|-|TRBJ2-5|-
CASSVDGTHQETQYF
TGTGCCAGCAGCGTAGACGGGACACACCAAGAGACCCAGTACTTC
>TRBV29-1|TRBD2|TRBJ2-5|many
CSAGPGLAEETQYF
TGCAGCGCGGGCCCGGGACTAGCGGAAGAGACCCAGTACTTC
>TRBV11-2|TRBD1|TRBJ1-1|-
CASSYAPRTGGNTEAFF
TGTGCCAGCAGCTACGCCCCCCGGACAGGGGGGAACACTGAAGCTTTCTTT
>TRBV28|-|TRBJ1-2|few
CASMGHTLNYGYTF
TGTGCCAGCATGGGACATACCCTCAACTATGGCTACACCTTC
>TRBV28|TRBD1|TRBJ1-4|few
CASSTPAGTGNEKLFF
TGTGCCAGCAGTACCCCAGCCGGGACAGGGAATGAAAAACTGTTTTTT
>TRBV6-5|TRBD1|TRBJ2-7|few
CASRSLGTGGLTPYEQYF
TGTGCCAGCAGGTCGCTTGGGACAGGGGGCCTGACACCCTACGAGCAGTACTTC
>TRBV12-3/TRBV12-4|-|TRBJ2-6|many
CASSPNAANVLTF
TGTGCCAGCAGTCCGAATGCGGCCAACGTCCTGACTTTC
>TRBV7-2|-|TRBJ2-5|many
CASSFQETQYF
TGTGCCAGCAGCTTCCAAGAGACCCAGTACTTC
>TRBV7-2|-|TRBJ2-3|many
CASSLGGMSTDTQYF
TGTGCCAGCAGCTTAGGGGGAATGAGCACAGATACGCAGTATTTT
>TRBV20-1|-|TRBJ1-5|-
CSASRQTGNQPQHF
TGCAGTGCTTCCCGACAGACCGGCAATCAGCCCCAGCATTTT
>TRBV5-1|TRBD1|TRBJ1-2|many
CASSGTAGGYGYTF
TGCGCCAGCAGCGGGACGGCAGGGGGTTATGGCTACACCTTC
>TRBV7-6|TRBD2|TRBJ2-2|many
CASSPRFSERGTTGELFF
TGTGCCAGCAGCCCCCGTTTTTCGGAGCGGGGGACCACCGGGGAGCTGTTTTTT
>TRBV6-2/TRBV6-3|-|TRBJ1-1|many
CAIKPLRGERGTEAFF
TGTGCCATAAAACCCCTGCGGGGCGAGCGGGGAACTGAAGCTTTCTTT
>TRBV7-9|-|TRBJ2-7|many
CASTSASIYEQYF
TGTGCCAGCACCTCCGCCAGTATCTACGAGCAGTACTTC
>TRBV7-9|-|TRBJ2-7|few
CASSSNAGDPIYEQYF
TGTGCCAGCAGCTCGAATGCAGGGGATCCCATCTACGAGCAGTACTTC
>TRBV6-5|-|TRBJ1-3|-
CASSSRDPDSGNTIYF
TGTGCCAGCAGTTCCCGGGACCCAGACTCTGGAAACACCATATATTTT
>TRBV7-2|-|TRBJ2-1|many
CASSLPLRVLGEQFF
TGTGCCAGCAGCTTACCCCTGCGCGTTTTGGGTGAGCAGTTCTTC
>TRBV20-1|-|TRBJ1-1|many
CSARVWQNTEAFF
TGCAGTGCTAGAGTTTGGCAGAACACTGAAGCTTTCTTT
>TRBV6-1|TRBD1|TRBJ2-1|many
CASSVLSGQGNNEQFF
TGTGCCAGCAGTGTTTTAAGCGGACAGGGGAACAATGAGCAGTTCTTC
>TRBV12-3/TRBV12-4|-|TRBJ1-5|-
CASSKDISEPQHF
TGTGCCAGCAGCAAGGACATTTCGGAGCCCCAGCATTTT
>TRBV5-6|-|TRBJ2-1|many
CASSSTREQFF
TGTGCCAGCAGCTCGACCCGTGAGCAGTTCTTC
>TRBV2|TRBD1|TRBJ1-4|-
CASRGQGTANEKLFF
TGTGCCAGCAGGGGACAGGGGACTGCTAATGAAAAACTGTTTTTT
>TRBV5-4|TRBD2|TRBJ2-1|-
CASSLAGIAGNNEQFF
TGTGCCAGCAGCTTGGCCGGAATAGCGGGGAACAATGAGCAGTTCTTC
>TRBV20-1|-|TRBJ1-1|many
CSARDPLVGQTEAFF
TGCAGTGCTAGAGATCCCCTTGTTGGCCAGACTGAAGCTTTCTTT
>TRBV6-6|TRBD1|TRBJ1-1|many
CASRNHRGLDTEAFF
TGTGCCAGCAGGAATCACAGGGGGCTGGACACTGAAGCTTTCTTT
>TRBV5-4|-|TRBJ2-7|many
CASSLAAGYEQYF
TGCGCCAGCAGCTTGGCTGCGGGGTACGAGCAGTACTTC
>TRBV7-3|-|TRBJ2-1|many
CASSLGPSNEQFF
TGTGCCAGCAGCCTGGGCCCTAGTAATGAGCAGTTCTTC
>TRBV6-6|-|TRBJ2-4|many
CASSYESGSVLAKNIQYF
TGTGCCAGCAGTTACGAGTCCGGGAGCGTACTAGCCAAAAACATTCAGTACTTC
>TRBV19|TRBD1|TRBJ1-2|many
CASSPSPGTVSYGYTF
TGTGCCAGTAGTCCCAGCCCCGGGACAGTCTCCTATGGCTACACCTTC
>TRBV6-1|-|TRBJ2-1|many
CASSVTRVSYNEQFF
TGTGCCAGCAGTGTAACTAGAGTTTCTTACAATGAGCAGTTCTTC